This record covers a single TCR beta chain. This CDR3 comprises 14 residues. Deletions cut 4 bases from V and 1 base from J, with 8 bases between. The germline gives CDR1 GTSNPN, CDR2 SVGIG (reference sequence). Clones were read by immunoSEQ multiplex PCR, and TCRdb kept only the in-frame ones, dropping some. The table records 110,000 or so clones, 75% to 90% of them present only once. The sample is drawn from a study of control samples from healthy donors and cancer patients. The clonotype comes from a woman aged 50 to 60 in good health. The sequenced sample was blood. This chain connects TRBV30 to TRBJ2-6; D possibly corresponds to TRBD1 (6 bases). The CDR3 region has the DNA TGTGCCTGGACCGGACAGTCTGGGGCCAACGTCCTGACTTTC. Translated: CAWTGQSGANVLTF.